This T cell receptor (beta chain) stems from a study of shared clonotypes between healthy human individuals. Overall study: Donors were a couple of women and three men aged 18 to 49. The study's findings and limits: It was observed that 4% to 6% of naive CD4 clonotypes were shared across a handful of donors.

As concerns this clone: Its antigen is currently unknown.

Original processing methods: Junction-only sequences without quality scores were provided by ImmunoSEQ, so filtering was different. The protocol was immunoSEQ multiplex PCR, while the TCRdb copy is restricted to in-frame clones and leaves out a portion. For V, J and clone size, that table is used; D and trimming come from the DNA. The sample yields around 1.4 million clones, approximately 98.5% seen once. Germline CDR1 and CDR2: MNHEY and SMNVEV (reference sequence). This CDR3 contains 13 residues. With 4 bases removed from V and 6 bases from J, the gap between germline ends came to 12 bases. The TCR originated in a man aged 25-40 years in good health. This chain connects TRBV27 to TRBJ1-1, with D possibly matching TRBD1 (5 bases). Material for sequencing was naive CD4+ T cells sorted from blood. The subset was: CD45RA+ positively selected. In nucleotides, the CDR3 is TGTGCCAGCAGTTCCAGGGTTAGTTCTGAAGCTTTCTTT. Residues: CASSSRVSSEAFF.